Detailed here is one T cell receptor (beta chain). Germline V gene lookup returns CDR1 KGHSH and CDR2 LQKENI. The CDR3 sequence is 13 residues long. V lost 8 bases and J 1 base, leaving 11 bases between the germline ends. The data belong to a study of blood T cell repertoires in COVID-19. Authors' methods: Amplified reference gene primers provided the basis for estimating nucleated cell counts. Measured with immunoSEQ multiplex PCR; TCRdb has only the in-frame clones, and not every one. That table supplies the V and J calls and clone size; D and trimming were determined from the DNA. The table includes under 150,000 clones, 75% to 90% detected once.

V is TRBV18 and J is TRBJ1-1; D may be TRBD1 (5 bases). The source is a woman aged 55-70 years with COVID-19, enrolled during active disease. What was sequenced was peripheral blood. CDR3 DNA: TGTGCCAGCGCAGACAGCTCGAACACTGAAGCTTTCTTT. This encodes CASADSSNTEAFF. Full variable domain (outside the CDR3, taken from reference TRBV18 and TRBJ1-1): NAGVMQNPRHLVRRRGQEARLRCSPMKGHSHVYWYRQLPEEGLKFMVYLQKENIIDESGMPKERFSAEFPKEGPSILRIQQVVRGDSAAYFCASADSSNTEAFFGQGTRLTVV.